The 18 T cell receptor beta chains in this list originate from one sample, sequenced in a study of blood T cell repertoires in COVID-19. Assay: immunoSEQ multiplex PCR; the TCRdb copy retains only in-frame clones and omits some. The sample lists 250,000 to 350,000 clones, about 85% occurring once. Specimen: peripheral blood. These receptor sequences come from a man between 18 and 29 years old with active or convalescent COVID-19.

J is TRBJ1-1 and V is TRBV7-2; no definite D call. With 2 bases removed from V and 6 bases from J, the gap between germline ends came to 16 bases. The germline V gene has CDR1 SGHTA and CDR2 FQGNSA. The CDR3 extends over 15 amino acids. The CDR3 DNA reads TGTGCCAGCAGCTTATTCGCCCCCGGGGTCTCTGAAGCTTTCTTT. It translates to CASSLFAPGVSEAFF.

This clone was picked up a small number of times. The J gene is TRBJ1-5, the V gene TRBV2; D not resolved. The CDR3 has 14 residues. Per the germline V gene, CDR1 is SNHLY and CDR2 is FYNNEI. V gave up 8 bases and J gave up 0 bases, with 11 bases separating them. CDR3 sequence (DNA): TGTGCCAGCTCGTATTCAGTTAGCAATCAGCCCCAGCATTTT. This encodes CASSYSVSNQPQHF.

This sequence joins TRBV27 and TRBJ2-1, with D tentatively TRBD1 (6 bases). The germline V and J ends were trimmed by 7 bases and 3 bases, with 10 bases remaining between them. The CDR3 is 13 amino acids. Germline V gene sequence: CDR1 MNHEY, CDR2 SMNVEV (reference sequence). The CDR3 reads CASTTGSYNEQFF. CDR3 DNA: TGTGCCAGCACCACAGGGAGCTACAATGAGCAGTTCTTC.

The CDR3 loop is CASSVDRTDTQYF. The CDR3 DNA reads TGTGCCAGCAGTGTGGACAGGACAGATACGCAGTATTTT. The chain joins TRBV2 to TRBJ2-3; 7 bases agree with TRBD1. CDR1 SNHLY and CDR2 FYNNEI come from the germline V gene. The CDR3 runs to 13 residues. V shed 4 bases and J 3 bases; nucleotides not matched to a gene: 1.

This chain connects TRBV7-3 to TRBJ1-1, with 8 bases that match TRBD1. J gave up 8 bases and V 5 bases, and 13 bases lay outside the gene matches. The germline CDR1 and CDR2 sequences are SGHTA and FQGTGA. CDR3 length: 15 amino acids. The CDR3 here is CASSPRTGTLQEAFF. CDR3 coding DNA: TGTGCCAGCAGCCCAAGGACAGGGACCCTACAAGAAGCTTTCTTT.

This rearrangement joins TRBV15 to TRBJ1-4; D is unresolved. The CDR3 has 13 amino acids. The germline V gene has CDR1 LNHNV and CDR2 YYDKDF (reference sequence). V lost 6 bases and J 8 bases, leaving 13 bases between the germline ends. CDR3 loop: CATRRIDLEKLFF. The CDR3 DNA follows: TGTGCCACCAGGAGGATTGATCTAGAAAAACTGTTTTTT.

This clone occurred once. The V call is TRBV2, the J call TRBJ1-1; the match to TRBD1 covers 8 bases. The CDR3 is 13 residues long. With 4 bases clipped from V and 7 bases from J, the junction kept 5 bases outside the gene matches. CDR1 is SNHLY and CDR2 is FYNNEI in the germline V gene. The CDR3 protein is CASSGTGRLEAFF. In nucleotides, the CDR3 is TGTGCCAGCAGTGGGACAGGGAGGCTTGAAGCTTTCTTT.

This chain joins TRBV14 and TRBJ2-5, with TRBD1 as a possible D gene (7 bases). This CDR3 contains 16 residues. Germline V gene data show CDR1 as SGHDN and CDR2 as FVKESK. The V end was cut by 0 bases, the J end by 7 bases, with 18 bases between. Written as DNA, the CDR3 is TGTGCCAGCAGCCAAGATAGGTGGCAGGGGGAGGTGACCCAGTACTTC. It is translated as CASSQDRWQGEVTQYF.

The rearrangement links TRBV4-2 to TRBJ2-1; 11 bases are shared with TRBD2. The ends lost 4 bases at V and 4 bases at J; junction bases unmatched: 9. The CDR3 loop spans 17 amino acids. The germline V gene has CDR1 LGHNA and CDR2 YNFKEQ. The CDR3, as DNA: TGTGCCAGCAGCCGCCGCCGGGGGACTAGCGGATACAATGAGCAGTTCTTC. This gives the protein CASSRRRGTSGYNEQFF.

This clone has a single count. CDR3 loop: CASGWGRRTDTQYF. The CDR3 nucleotides are TGTGCCAGTGGTTGGGGCAGACGCACAGATACGCAGTATTTT. V and J are TRBV19 and TRBJ2-3, with D perhaps TRBD1 (5 bases). Trimming left V 8 bases short and J 1 base short, with 13 bases between. This CDR3 spans 14 amino acids. Germline lookup yields CDR1 LNHDA and CDR2 SQIVND (reference sequence).

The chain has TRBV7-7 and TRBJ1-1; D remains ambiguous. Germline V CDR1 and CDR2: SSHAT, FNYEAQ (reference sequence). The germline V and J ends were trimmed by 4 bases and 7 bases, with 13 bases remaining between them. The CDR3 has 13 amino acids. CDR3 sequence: CASSSLIGGEAFF. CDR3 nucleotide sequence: TGTGCCAGCAGCTCCTTGATCGGTGGTGAAGCTTTCTTT.

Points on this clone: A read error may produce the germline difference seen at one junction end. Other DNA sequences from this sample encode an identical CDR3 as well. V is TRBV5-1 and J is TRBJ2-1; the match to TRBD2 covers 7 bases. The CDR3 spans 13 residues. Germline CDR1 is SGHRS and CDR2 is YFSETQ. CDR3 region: CASSPPGGNEQFF. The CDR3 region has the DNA TGCGCCAGCAGCCCCCCGGGAGGCAATGAACAGTTCTTC. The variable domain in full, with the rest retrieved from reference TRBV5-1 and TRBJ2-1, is KAGVTQTPRYLIKTRGQQVTLSCSPISGHRSVSWYQQTPGQGLQFLFEYFSETQRNKGNFPGRFSGRQFSNSRSEMNVSTLELGDSALYLCASSPPGGNEQFFGPGTRLTVL.

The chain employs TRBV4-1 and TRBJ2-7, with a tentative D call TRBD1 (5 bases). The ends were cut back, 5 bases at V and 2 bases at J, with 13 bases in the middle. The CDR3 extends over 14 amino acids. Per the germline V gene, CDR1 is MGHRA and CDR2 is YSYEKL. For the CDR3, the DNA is TGCGCCAGCAGCGGCCTGGTACAGGCCTACGAGCAGTACTTC. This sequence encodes CASSGLVQAYEQYF.

CDR3 residues: CAIEGTGKSYEQYF. The CDR3 nucleotides read TGTGCCATCGAGGGTACAGGGAAGTCCTACGAGCAGTACTTC. The V gene is TRBV28, the J gene TRBJ2-7, with D possibly TRBD1 on 6 matching bases. V was cut by 10 bases and J by 1 base, with 17 bases left in between. Germline V gene data show CDR1 as MDHEN and CDR2 as SYDVKM. The CDR3 extends over 14 amino acids. The full variable domain, in which reference TRBV28 and TRBJ2-7 provide the parts outside the CDR3, is DVKVTQSSRYLVKRTGEKVFLECVQDMDHENMFWYRQDPGLGLRLIYFSYDVKMKEKGDIPEGYSVSREKKERFSLILESASTNQTSMYLCAIEGTGKSYEQYFGPGTRLTVT.

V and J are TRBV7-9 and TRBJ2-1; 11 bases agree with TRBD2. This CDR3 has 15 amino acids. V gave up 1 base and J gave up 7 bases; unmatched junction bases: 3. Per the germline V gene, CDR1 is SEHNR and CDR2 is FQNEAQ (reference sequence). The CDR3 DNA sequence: TGTGCCAGCAGCTTAGATAGCGGGAGGGGTAATGAGCAGTTCTTC. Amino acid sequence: CASSLDSGRGNEQFF.

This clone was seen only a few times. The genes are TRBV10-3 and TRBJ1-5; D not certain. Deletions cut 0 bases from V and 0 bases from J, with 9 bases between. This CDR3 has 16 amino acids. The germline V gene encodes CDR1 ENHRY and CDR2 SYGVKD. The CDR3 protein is CAISESYTVSNQPQHF. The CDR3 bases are TGTGCCATCAGTGAGTCGTACACCGTTAGCAATCAGCCCCAGCATTTT.

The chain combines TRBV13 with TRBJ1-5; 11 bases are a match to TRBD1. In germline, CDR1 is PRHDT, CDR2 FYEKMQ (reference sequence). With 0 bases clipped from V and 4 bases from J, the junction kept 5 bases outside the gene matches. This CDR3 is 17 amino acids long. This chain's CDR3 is CASSLGMGTGGNQPQHF. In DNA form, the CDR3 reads TGTGCCAGCAGCTTAGGGATGGGGACAGGGGGAAATCAGCCCCAGCATTTT.

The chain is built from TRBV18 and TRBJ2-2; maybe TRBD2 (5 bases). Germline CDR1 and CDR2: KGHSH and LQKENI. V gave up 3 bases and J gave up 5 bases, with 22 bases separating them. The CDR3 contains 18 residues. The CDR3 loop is CASSPSRLGSFPTGELFF. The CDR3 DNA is TGTGCCAGCTCACCTTCTCGTCTAGGGAGTTTCCCGACCGGGGAGCTGTTTTTT.